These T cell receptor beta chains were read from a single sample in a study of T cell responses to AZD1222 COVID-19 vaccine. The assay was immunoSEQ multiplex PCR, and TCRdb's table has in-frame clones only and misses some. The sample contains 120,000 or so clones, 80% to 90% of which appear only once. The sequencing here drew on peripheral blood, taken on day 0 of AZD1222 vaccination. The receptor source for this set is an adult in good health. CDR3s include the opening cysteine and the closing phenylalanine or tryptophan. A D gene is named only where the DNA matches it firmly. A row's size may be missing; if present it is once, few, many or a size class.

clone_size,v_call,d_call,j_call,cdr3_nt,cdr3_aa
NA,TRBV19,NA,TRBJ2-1,TGTGCCAGTAGTAGGGCCCGGGGCCGGTACAATGAGCAGTTCTTC,CASSRARGRYNEQFF
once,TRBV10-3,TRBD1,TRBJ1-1,TGTGCCATCAGACAGGGGGCGCGACTTAACACTGAAGCTTTCTTT,CAIRQGARLNTEAFF
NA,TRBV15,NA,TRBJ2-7,TGTGCCACCAGCAGAGGCCTAGCCTACGAGCAGTACTTC,CATSRGLAYEQYF
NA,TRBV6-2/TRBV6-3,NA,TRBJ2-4,TGTGCCAGCAGCCCGGACCCTAGCGCCCGGGGAGACATTCAGTACTTC,CASSPDPSARGDIQYF
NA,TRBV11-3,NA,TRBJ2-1,TGTGCCAGCAGCTTAGCCCTAAATGAGCAGTTCTTC,CASSLALNEQFF
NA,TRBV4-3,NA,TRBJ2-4,TGCGCCAGCAGCCAAGTGCCAATGTACCTTCAGTACTTC,CASSQVPMYLQYF
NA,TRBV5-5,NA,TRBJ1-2,TGTGCCAGCAGCCTTGAGACGGGGGGATCAGGAAGAAACTATGGCTACACCTTC,CASSLETGGSGRNYGYTF
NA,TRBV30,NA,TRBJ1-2,TGTGCCTGGAGTGCGGGGGCAGCCTATGGCTACACCTTC,CAWSAGAAYGYTF
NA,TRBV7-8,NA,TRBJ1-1,TGTGCCAGCAGTTCGCGTACAGAGACTGAAGCTTTCTTT,CASSSRTETEAFF
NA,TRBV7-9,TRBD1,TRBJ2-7,TGTGCCAGCAGCTTAGGGGTAGTTGTGGACAGGGGCGACGAGCAGTACTTC,CASSLGVVVDRGDEQYF
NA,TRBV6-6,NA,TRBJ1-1,TGTGCCAGCAGTTCCTCCTCGCCCCCGAACACTGAAGCTTTCTTT,CASSSSSPPNTEAFF
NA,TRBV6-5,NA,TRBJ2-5,TGTGCCAGCAGTTACGGGGGTAACCAAGAGACCCAGTACTTC,CASSYGGNQETQYF
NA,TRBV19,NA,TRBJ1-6,TGTGCCAGTAGTAGCCGACAAAATTCACCCCTCCACTTT,CASSSRQNSPLHF
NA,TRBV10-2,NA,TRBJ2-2,TGCGCCAGCAGCGGGTCCGGGGAGCTGTTTTTT,CASSGSGELFF
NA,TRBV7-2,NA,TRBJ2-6,TGTGCCAGCAGCTTAGTTGGGAGGTCCTCTGGGGCCAACGTCCTGACTTTC,CASSLVGRSSGANVLTF
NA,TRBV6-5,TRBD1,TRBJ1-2,TGTGCCAGCAGTTACTCGGGCAGGGGGTCGAGTGGCTACACCTTC,CASSYSGRGSSGYTF
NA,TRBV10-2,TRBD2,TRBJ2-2,TGCGCCAGCAGTGAGGGGACTAGCGGTAGAGTGTTTTTT,CASSEGTSGRVFF
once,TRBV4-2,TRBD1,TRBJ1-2,TGTGCCAGCAGCCAAGAACGGACAGGGAGTGGTTATGGCTACACCTTC,CASSQERTGSGYGYTF
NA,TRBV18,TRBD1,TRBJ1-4,TGTGCCAGCTCACCCTGGGACAGTGAAAAACTGTTTTTT,CASSPWDSEKLFF
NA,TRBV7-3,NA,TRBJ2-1,TGTGCCAGCAGCTCCCATGCCCACTACCGTTACAATGAGCAGTTCTTC,CASSSHAHYRYNEQFF
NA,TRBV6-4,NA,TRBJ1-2,TGTGCCAGCAGTGCGGGGTCTGGCTATGGCTACACCTTC,CASSAGSGYGYTF
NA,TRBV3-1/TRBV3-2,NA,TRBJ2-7,TGTGCCAGCAGCCAAGTTGAAAAAGAGCAGTACTTC,CASSQVEKEQYF
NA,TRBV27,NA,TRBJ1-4,TGTGCCAGCAGTCTTCGACAGTGGGGGTCAACTAATGAAAAACTGTTTTTT,CASSLRQWGSTNEKLFF
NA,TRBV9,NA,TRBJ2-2,TGTGCCAGCAGCGTAGACAGCCCGAACACCGGGGAGCTGTTTTTT,CASSVDSPNTGELFF
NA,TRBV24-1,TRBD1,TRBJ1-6,TGTGCCACCAGTGATTCGCGACAGGGCCTTCTTTCACCCCTCCACTTT,CATSDSRQGLLSPLHF
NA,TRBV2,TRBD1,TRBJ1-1,TGTGCCAGCCTCCGGACAGGGAGAACTTTCTTT,CASLRTGRTFF
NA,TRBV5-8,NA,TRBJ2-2,TGTGCCAGCAGCAGGGCGGGACGTTGGAACACCGGGGAGCTGTTTTTT,CASSRAGRWNTGELFF
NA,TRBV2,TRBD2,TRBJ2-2,TGTGCCAGCAGTGACGGACTAGCGGGAGGATCAGTTACCGGGGAGCTGTTTTTT,CASSDGLAGGSVTGELFF
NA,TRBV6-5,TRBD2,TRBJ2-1,TGTGCCAGCAGCTTTATAGCGGGAGGTGCAAATGAGCAGTTCTTC,CASSFIAGGANEQFF
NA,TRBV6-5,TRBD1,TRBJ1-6,TGTGCCACCCTGGACAGGGGTTGGGATTCACCCCTCCACTTT,CATLDRGWDSPLHF
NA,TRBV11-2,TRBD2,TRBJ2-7,TGTGCCAGCAGCCTCCGACTAGCGGGCTCCTACGAGCAGTACTTC,CASSLRLAGSYEQYF
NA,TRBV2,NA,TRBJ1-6,TGTGCCAGCAGTGAATGGGAGGGTTCACCCCTCCACTTT,CASSEWEGSPLHF
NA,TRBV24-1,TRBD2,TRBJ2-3,TGTGCCACCAGTGACCCTTCCGGCGGGGGGCGGAATACGCAGTATTTT,CATSDPSGGGRNTQYF
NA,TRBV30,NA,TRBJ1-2,TGTGCCTGGAGTGATCACAGGCCCTATGGCTACACCTTC,CAWSDHRPYGYTF
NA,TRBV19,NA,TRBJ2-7,TGTGCCAGTAAGGGGCAGCTCACCTACGAGCAGTACTTC,CASKGQLTYEQYF
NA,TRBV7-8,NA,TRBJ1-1,TGTGCCAGCAGCTTAGCGGAATTGAATACTGAAGCTTTCTTT,CASSLAELNTEAFF
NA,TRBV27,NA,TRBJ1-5,TGTGCCAGCAGTTTTGGGGGCGCGCAGCCCCAGCATTTT,CASSFGGAQPQHF
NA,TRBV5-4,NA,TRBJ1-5,TGTGCCAGCCGGCGAGCACCCAATCAGCCCCAGCATTTT,CASRRAPNQPQHF
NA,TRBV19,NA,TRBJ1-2,TGTGCCAGTAGTATAGACAGCAACTATGGCTACACCTTC,CASSIDSNYGYTF
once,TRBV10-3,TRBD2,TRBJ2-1,TGTGCCATCAGTGAGTCAGTGGGGACTAGCGGGTCGGGCAATGAGCAGTTCTTC,CAISESVGTSGSGNEQFF
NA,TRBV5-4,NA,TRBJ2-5,TGTGCCAGCAGCTTCCCTCAAGAGACCCAGTACTTC,CASSFPQETQYF
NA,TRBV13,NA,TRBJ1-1,TGTGCCAGCAGCCCCACCCAAGCTGCCGAAGCTTTCTTT,CASSPTQAAEAFF
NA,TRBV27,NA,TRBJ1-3,TGTGCCAGCAGTCCCCGTGGAGGGACATTGATGGGAAACACCATATATTTT,CASSPRGGTLMGNTIYF
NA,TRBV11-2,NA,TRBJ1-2,TGTGCCAGCAGACGGACTGAAAACTATGGCTACACCTTC,CASRRTENYGYTF
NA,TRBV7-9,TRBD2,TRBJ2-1,TGTGCCAGCAGCTTAGGGGCTTTAGGTACTAGCGGGAGCAATGAGCAGTTCTTC,CASSLGALGTSGSNEQFF
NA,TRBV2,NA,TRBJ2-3,TGTGCCAGCAGTGAAGCCGGCCTAGCCCTCACAGATACGCAGTATTTT,CASSEAGLALTDTQYF
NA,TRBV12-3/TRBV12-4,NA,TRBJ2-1,TGTGCCAGCAGCGGTTACAATGAGCAGTTCTTC,CASSGYNEQFF
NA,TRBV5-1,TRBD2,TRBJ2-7,TGCGCCAGCAGCTTGGGAGCGGGGGGGTCCCTGGGCGAGCAGTACTTC,CASSLGAGGSLGEQYF
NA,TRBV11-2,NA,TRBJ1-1,TGTGCCAGCAGCTTAGGGCCGAACACTGAAGCTTTCTTT,CASSLGPNTEAFF
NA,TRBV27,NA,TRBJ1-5,TGTGCCAGCAAGGGAGCGGGGACCAATCAGCCCCAGCATTTT,CASKGAGTNQPQHF
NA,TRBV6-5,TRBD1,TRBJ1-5,TGTGCCAGCAGGACAGGGAGCAATCAGCCCCAGCATTTT,CASRTGSNQPQHF
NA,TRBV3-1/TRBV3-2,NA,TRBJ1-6,TGTGCCAGCAGCCTTACAAATTCACCCCTCCACTTT,CASSLTNSPLHF
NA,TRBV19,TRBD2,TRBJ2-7,TGTGCCAGTAGTACTAGGGAGGGACTAGCGGCGTCTTCCTACGAGCAGTACTTC,CASSTREGLAASSYEQYF